Following are 16 T cell receptor beta chains from one sample sequenced in a study of CD8 T cells in Susac syndrome. Random hexamers served to reverse transcribe roughly 0.5 to 1 ug RNA. TCRdb reprocessed the immunoSEQ multiplex PCR reads with MiXCR, giving one entry per CDR3 protein. The sample has 150,000 to 200,000 distinct CDR3 sequences, roughly 94% seen once. The material sequenced was CD4+ T cells from PBMCs. The receptors come from a human donor with multiple sclerosis.

The V and J genes are TRBV18 and TRBJ1-6; D unclear. Germline lookup yields CDR1 KGHSH and CDR2 LQKENI. V was cut by 6 bases and J by 7 bases, with 10 bases left in between. The CDR3 runs 13 residues. The CDR3 DNA is TGTGCCAGCTCTACAGACACCAATTCACCCCTCCACTTT. Protein product: CASSTDTNSPLHF.

The chain uses TRBV29-1 and TRBJ2-5, with 8 bases aligning to TRBD2. Germline V gene data show CDR1 as SQVTM and CDR2 as ANQGSEA. The CDR3 covers 13 residues. Trimming removed 6 bases from V and 5 bases from J; junction bases left unmatched: 8. This chain's CDR3 is CSVGSGIGETQYF. The CDR3 DNA reads as TGCAGCGTGGGTAGCGGGATCGGGGAGACCCAGTACTTC.

The CDR3 sequence: CAWSRDRGKEQYF. The CDR3, as DNA: TGTGCCTGGAGCCGGGACAGGGGAAAGGAGCAGTACTTC. The chain uses TRBV30 and TRBJ2-7; TRBD1 matches at 10 bases. The germline V gene encodes CDR1 GTSNPN and CDR2 SVGIG (reference sequence). The V and J ends lost 3 bases and 7 bases, in that order; junction bases with no gene match: 6. This CDR3 contains 13 residues.

The genes are TRBV30 and TRBJ1-2; 8 nucleotides match TRBD1. Germline V CDR1 and CDR2: GTSNPN, SVGIG (reference sequence). V lost 1 base to trimming and J lost 5 bases; unmatched junction nucleotides: 9. The CDR3 consists of 15 residues. CDR3 sequence reads: CAWSGGQDVGYGYTF. The CDR3 DNA sequence: TGTGCCTGGAGTGGGGGACAGGACGTCGGATATGGCTACACCTTC.

The rearrangement links TRBV12-3 or TRBV12-4 to TRBJ2-1; tentatively, D is TRBD2 (5 bases). The CDR3 extends over 14 amino acids. The V gene lost 7 bases and the J gene lost 5 bases, with 15 bases spanning the gap. CDR3 sequence reads: CASISSSSHNEQFF. CDR3 bases: TGTGCCAGCATCTCTAGCTCTTCCCACAATGAGCAGTTCTTC.

The V and J genes are TRBV7-9 and TRBJ2-5; a possible D gene is TRBD1 (5 bases). CDR3 length: 13 residues. Trimming stripped 6 bases from V and 5 bases from J, with 13 bases between. Germline lookup yields CDR1 SEHNR and CDR2 FQNEAQ (reference sequence). CDR3: CASRPQGTETQYF. CDR3 DNA sequence: TGTGCCAGCAGACCCCAGGGTACGGAGACCCAGTACTTC.

The chain couples TRBV20-1 to TRBJ2-1, with a possible D match to TRBD2 (5 bases). This CDR3 spans 15 amino acids. The V end lost 3 bases, the J end lost 3 bases, and 15 bases lay between the germline ends. Germline CDR1 reads DFQATT; CDR2 reads SNEGSKA (reference sequence). For the CDR3, the DNA is TGCAGTGCTAGTGAGGCACTAGAGGACTACAATGAGCAGTTCTTC. This codes for CSASEALEDYNEQFF.

The chain couples TRBV25-1 to TRBJ1-5; maybe TRBD1 (5 bases). The CDR3 totals 14 residues. Germline V gene lookup returns CDR1 MGHDK and CDR2 SYGVNS. V was pared by 2 bases and J by 10 bases, with 15 bases between. CDR3 region: CASSERGKGEPQHF. For the CDR3, the DNA is TGTGCCAGCAGTGAAAGAGGAAAAGGGGAACCCCAGCATTTT.

V and J are TRBV7-2 and TRBJ2-5; 8 bases are a match to TRBD2. CDR3 length equals 13 residues. J lost 7 bases, V lost 2 bases, and 3 bases had no gene match. Germline values: CDR1 SGHTA, CDR2 FQGNSA. The CDR3 coding sequence is TGTGCCAGCAGCTTAAGCGGGAGCGCGACCCAGTACTTC. This translates into CASSLSGSATQYF.

The V gene is TRBV6-1, the J gene TRBJ1-2, with D uncertain. The CDR3 covers 15 residues. Trimming pared 0 bases from V and 3 bases from J, leaving 11 bases between. Germline V gives CDR1 MNHNS, CDR2 SASEGT. CDR3 nucleotide sequence: TGTGCCAGCAGTGAAGCTGGTGGAGGGTACTATGGCTACACCTTC. Residues: CASSEAGGGYYGYTF.

This chain links TRBV6-5 with TRBJ2-3, with a weak D call TRBD2 (6 bases). The CDR3 is made up of 14 amino acids. Per the germline V gene, CDR1 is MNHEY and CDR2 is SVGAGI. V lost 2 bases and J 3 bases, leaving 9 bases between the germline ends. The DNA for the CDR3 is TGTGCCAGCAGTTACACGGGAGTAACAGATACGCAGTATTTT. Translated, it gives CASSYTGVTDTQYF.

The genes are TRBV12-3 or TRBV12-4 and TRBJ2-7, with D maybe TRBD2 (6 bases). Trimming took 7 bases from V and 1 from J, leaving 11 bases between them. CDR3 length: 13 amino acids. The DNA of the CDR3 is TGTGCCAGCACCCCTCGGGGGTCCTACGAGCAGTACTTC. The encoded protein is CASTPRGSYEQYF.

J is TRBJ1-5 and V is TRBV4-1; D gene unclear. CDR3 size: 13 residues. CDR1 is MGHRA, CDR2 YSYEKL, per germline. V lost 1 base and J 8 bases, leaving 9 bases between the germline ends. CDR3 nucleotide sequence: TGCGCCAGCAGCCAAGTGATCACGGAGCCCCAGCATTTT. Translation: CASSQVITEPQHF.

The chain uses TRBV25-1 and TRBJ2-5; TRBD1 agrees at 7 bases. V lost 4 bases to trimming and J lost 3 bases; unmatched junction nucleotides: 8. Germline V gives CDR1 MGHDK, CDR2 SYGVNS. CDR3 size: 15 residues. CDR3 region: CASSGRGQLEETQYF. Written as DNA, the CDR3 is TGTGCCAGCAGTGGAAGGGGACAGTTAGAAGAGACCCAGTACTTC.

This chain joins TRBV11-2 and TRBJ2-7, with no clear D. Germline loops: CDR1 SGHAT, CDR2 FQNNGV. Trimming cost V 5 bases and J 5 bases, with 7 bases left between them. The CDR3 has 11 amino acids. As DNA, the CDR3 is TGTGCCAGCAGCAGGGTAAACGAGCAGTACTTC. Its protein is CASSRVNEQYF. The full variable domain, rest sourced from reference TRBV11-2 and TRBJ2-7, is EAGVAQSPRYKIIEKRQSVAFWCNPISGHATLYWYQQILGQGPKLLIQFQNNGVVDDSQLPKDRFSAERLKGVDSTLKIQPAKLEDSAVYLCASSRVNEQYFGPGTRLTVT.

This chain connects TRBV6-5 to TRBJ2-7; D is unresolved. The CDR3 sequence is 11 residues long. In germline, CDR1 is MNHEY, CDR2 SVGAGI. Trimming pared 0 bases from V and 6 bases from J, leaving 3 bases between. The CDR3 region is CASSYSGEQYF. The DNA for the CDR3 is TGTGCCAGCAGTTACTCGGGCGAGCAGTACTTC.